Below are 9 T cell receptor beta chains sequenced from a single sample in a study of T cells in Graves' hyperthyroidism and ophthalmopathy. Amplified TCR beta CDR3 regions derived from RNA transcripts. Initially, a first-round RT-PCR of the TCR CDR3 employed the HTBI primer set. TCRdb reprocessed the multiplex PCR reads via MiXCR and lists one record per CDR3 protein. The table shows 250,000 or so distinct CDR3 sequences, with more than 14% occurring only once. Specimen: blood. These receptors all stem from a woman in her thirties or forties with Graves' hyperthyroidism that later progressed to Graves' ophthalmopathy.

J is TRBJ1-4 and V is TRBV6-2 or TRBV6-3, with D possibly being TRBD1 (6 bases). The CDR3 loop spans 16 amino acids. In germline, CDR1 is MNHEY, CDR2 SVGEGT. V was cut by 2 bases and J by 7 bases, with 17 bases left in between. The CDR3 DNA follows: TGTGCCAGCAGTTACAGACAGGCTAGGGCGGGTGAAAAACTGTTTTTT. It codes for CASSYRQARAGEKLFF.

This clonotype occurred many times. The V and J genes are TRBV11-2 and TRBJ2-1; the D call may be TRBD1 or TRBD2 (5 bases each). The CDR3 is 14 residues long. V lost 8 bases, J lost 1 base, and 12 bases lay in between. Germline loops: CDR1 SGHAT, CDR2 FQNNGV. The CDR3 region has the DNA TGTGCCAGCTCCCGGGACCCTTCCTACAATGAGCAGTTCTTC. This gives the protein CASSRDPSYNEQFF.

This clonotype came up many times. The gene calls are TRBV6-1 and TRBJ2-7; 7 bases match TRBD1. Unmatched junction bases numbered 8, after V lost 7 bases and J lost 2 bases. This CDR3 has 14 amino acids. Germline CDR1 and CDR2: MNHNS and SASEGT. The CDR3 spells CASTRDRTTYEQYF. In DNA, the CDR3 is TGTGCCAGCACCCGGGACAGAACGACCTACGAGCAGTACTTC.

This clonotype was recorded at least ten times. The chain links TRBV6-5 to TRBJ1-1; possibly TRBD1 for D (5 bases). V shed 0 bases and J shed 4 bases, with 12 bases lying between them. This CDR3 has 15 amino acids. The germline V gene encodes CDR1 MNHEY and CDR2 SVGAGI. This CDR3 reads CASSYSGEEGTEAFF. Here the CDR3 DNA reads TGTGCCAGCAGTTACTCGGGGGAGGAGGGCACTGAAGCTTTCTTT.

The gene calls are TRBV19 and TRBJ2-1; D might be TRBD1 or TRBD2, each matching 5 bases. The CDR3 length is 14 residues. V dropped 10 bases and J dropped 8 bases, with 21 bases sitting between them. Germline V lookup: CDR1 LNHDA, CDR2 SQIVND (reference sequence). The CDR3 is CAKLTRGYRDEQFF. The CDR3 DNA reads TGTGCCAAATTAACTAGGGGTTATAGGGATGAGCAGTTCTTC.

The table lists this clonotype with many counts. The rearrangement links TRBV9 to TRBJ2-7; a weak D match, TRBD2 (6 bases). CDR3 length: 15 amino acids. Trimming removed 0 bases at V and 3 bases at J, with 13 bases between. The germline CDR1 and CDR2 sequences are SGDLS and YYNGEE. Here the CDR3 reads CASSVGVETSYEQYF. CDR3 DNA sequence: TGTGCCAGCAGCGTAGGCGTAGAGACTAGCTACGAGCAGTACTTC.

This clonotype was detected ten times or more. The chain combines TRBV9 with TRBJ2-2; 11 bases agree with TRBD2. Germline V gene sequence: CDR1 SGDLS, CDR2 YYNGEE. This CDR3 contains 16 residues. With V trimmed by 1 base and J by 4 bases, 3 bases remained unmatched. DNA for the CDR3: TGTGCCAGCAGCGTAAAAACTAGCGGGAGCACCGGGGAGCTGTTTTTT. Residues: CASSVKTSGSTGELFF. Filled out from reference TRBV9 and TRBJ2-2, the complete variable domain reads DSGVTQTPKHLITATGQRVTLRCSPRSGDLSVYWYQQSLDQGLQFLIQYYNGEERAKGNILERFSAQQFPDLHSELNLSSLELGDSALYFCASSVKTSGSTGELFFGEGSRLTVL.

This clonotype occurred many times. As DNA, the CDR3 is TGTGCCAGCAGCGCCCACCATTCAATCTTCAATTCACCCCTCCACTTT. Its translation is CASSAHHSIFNSPLHF. This chain links TRBV3-1 with TRBJ1-6, with unresolved D. Trimming took 5 bases from V and 7 from J, leaving 18 bases between them. The CDR3 runs to 16 residues. The germline gives CDR1 LGHDT, CDR2 YNNKEL (reference sequence).

V is TRBV7-9 and J is TRBJ2-3; weak D call: TRBD1 (6 bases). This CDR3 comprises 15 residues. The germline V gene has CDR1 SEHNR and CDR2 FQNEAQ (reference sequence). Trimming removed 5 bases from V and 5 bases from J, with 17 bases in between. CDR3 region: CASSPTGSLIDTQYF. CDR3 DNA sequence: TGTGCCAGCAGCCCAACAGGGTCCCTCATAGATACGCAGTATTTT.